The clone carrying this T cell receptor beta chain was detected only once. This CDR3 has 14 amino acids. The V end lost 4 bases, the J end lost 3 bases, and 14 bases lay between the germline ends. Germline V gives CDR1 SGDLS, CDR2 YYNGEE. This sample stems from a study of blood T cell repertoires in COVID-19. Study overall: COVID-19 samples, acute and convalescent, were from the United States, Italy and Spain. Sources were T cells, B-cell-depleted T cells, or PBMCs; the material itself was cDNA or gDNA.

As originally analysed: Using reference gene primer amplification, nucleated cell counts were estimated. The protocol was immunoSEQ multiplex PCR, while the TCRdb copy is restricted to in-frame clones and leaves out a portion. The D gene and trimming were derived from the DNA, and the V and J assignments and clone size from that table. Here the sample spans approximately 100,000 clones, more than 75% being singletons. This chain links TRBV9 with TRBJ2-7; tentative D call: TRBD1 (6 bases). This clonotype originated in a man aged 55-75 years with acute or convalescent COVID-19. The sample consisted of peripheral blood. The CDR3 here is CASSPPDRHYEQYF. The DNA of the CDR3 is TGTGCCAGCAGCCCTCCGGACAGACACTACGAGCAGTACTTC.